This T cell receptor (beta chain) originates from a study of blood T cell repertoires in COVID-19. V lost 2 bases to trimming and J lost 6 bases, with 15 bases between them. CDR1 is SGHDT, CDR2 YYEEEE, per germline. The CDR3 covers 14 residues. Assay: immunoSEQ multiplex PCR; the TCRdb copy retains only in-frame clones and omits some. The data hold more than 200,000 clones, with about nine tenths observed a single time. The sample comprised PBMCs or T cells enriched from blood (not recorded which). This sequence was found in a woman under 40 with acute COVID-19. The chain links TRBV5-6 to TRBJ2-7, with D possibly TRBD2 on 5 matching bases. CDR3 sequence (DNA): TGTGCCAGCAGCTTTGGCCAACTAGGTCGCGAGCAGTACTTC. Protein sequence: CASSFGQLGREQYF.